This T cell receptor beta chain was sequenced for a study of blood T cell repertoires in COVID-19. Using immunoSEQ multiplex PCR, the repertoire was profiled, and TCRdb retains in-frame clones only, with some absent. Here the sample spans 200,000 to 300,000 clones, approximately 86% being singletons. This clone has only one observation. Followed longitudinally, the Seattle patients had been enrolled during active infection. This CDR3 is built from 16 residues. Trimming took off 0 bases at V and 2 bases at J, with 12 bases between the two ends. Germline V gene sequence: CDR1 LGHNA, CDR2 YNFKEQ. The chain couples TRBV4-2 to TRBJ2-3, with D tentatively TRBD2 (6 bases). The sequence came from a woman aged 55-70 years with COVID-19, enrolled during active disease. The specimen sequenced was peripheral blood. In DNA, the CDR3 is TGTGCCAGCAGCCAAGAAGCCCGGGGGAACACAGATACGCAGTATTTT. Translation: CASSQEARGNTDTQYF.